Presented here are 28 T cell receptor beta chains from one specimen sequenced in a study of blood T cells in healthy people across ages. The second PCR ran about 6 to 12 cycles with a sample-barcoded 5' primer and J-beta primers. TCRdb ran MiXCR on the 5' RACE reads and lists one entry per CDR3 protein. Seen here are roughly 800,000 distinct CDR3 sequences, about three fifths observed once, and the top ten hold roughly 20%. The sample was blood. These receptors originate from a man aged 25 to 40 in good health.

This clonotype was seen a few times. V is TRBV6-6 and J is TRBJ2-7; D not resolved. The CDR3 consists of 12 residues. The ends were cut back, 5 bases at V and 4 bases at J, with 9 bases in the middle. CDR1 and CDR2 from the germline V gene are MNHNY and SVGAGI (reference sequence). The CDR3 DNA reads TGTGCCAGCAGTGGCACTCGGTACGAGCAGTACTTC. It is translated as CASSGTRYEQYF.

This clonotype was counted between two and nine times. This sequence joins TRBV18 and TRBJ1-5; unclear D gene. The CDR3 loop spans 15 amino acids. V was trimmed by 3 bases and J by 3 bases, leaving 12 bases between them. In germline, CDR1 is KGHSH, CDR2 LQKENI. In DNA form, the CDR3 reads TGTGCCAGCTCACCGGAGATTGGGCCCAATCAGCCCCAGCATTTT. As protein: CASSPEIGPNQPQHF. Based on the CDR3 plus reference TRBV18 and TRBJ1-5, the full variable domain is NAGVMQNPRHLVRRRGQEARLRCSPMKGHSHVYWYRQLPEEGLKFMVYLQKENIIDESGMPKERFSAEFPKEGPSILRIQQVVRGDSAAYFCASSPEIGPNQPQHFGDGTRLSIL.

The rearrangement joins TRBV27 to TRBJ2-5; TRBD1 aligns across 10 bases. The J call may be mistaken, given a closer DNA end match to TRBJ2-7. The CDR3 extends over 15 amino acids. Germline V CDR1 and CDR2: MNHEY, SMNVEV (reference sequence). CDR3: CASRTTGTGVYEQYF. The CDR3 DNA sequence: TGTGCCAGCAGGACCACCGGGACAGGGGTCTACGAGCAGTACTTC.

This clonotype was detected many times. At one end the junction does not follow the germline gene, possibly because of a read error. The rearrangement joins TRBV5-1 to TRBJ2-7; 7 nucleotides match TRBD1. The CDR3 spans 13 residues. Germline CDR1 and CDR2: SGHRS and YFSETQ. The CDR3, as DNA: TGTGCCAGCAGCTTGGGACAGAACTACGAGCAGTACTTC. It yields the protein CASSLGQNYEQYF.

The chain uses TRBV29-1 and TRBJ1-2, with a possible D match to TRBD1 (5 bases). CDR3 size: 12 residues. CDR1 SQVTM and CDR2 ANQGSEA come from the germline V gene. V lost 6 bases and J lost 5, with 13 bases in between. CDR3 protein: CSVESTVYGYTF. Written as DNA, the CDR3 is TGCAGCGTGGAGTCGACAGTTTATGGCTACACCTTC.

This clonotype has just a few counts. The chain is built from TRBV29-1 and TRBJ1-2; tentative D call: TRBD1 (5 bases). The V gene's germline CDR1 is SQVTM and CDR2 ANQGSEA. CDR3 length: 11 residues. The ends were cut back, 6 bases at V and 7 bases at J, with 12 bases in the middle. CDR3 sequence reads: CSVALGGGYTF. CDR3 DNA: TGCAGCGTGGCGCTGGGGGGTGGCTACACCTTC.

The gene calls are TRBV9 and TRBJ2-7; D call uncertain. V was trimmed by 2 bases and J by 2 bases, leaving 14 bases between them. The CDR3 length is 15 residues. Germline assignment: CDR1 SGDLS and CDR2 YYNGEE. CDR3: CASSVLAMVPYEQYF. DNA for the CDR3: TGTGCCAGCAGCGTTCTCGCGATGGTGCCCTACGAGCAGTACTTC.

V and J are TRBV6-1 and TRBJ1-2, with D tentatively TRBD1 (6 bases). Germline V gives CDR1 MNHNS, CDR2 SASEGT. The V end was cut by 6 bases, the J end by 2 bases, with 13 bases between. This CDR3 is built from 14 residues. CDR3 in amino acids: CASSPQGSNYGYTF. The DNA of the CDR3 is TGTGCCAGCAGCCCACAGGGATCAAACTATGGCTACACCTTC.

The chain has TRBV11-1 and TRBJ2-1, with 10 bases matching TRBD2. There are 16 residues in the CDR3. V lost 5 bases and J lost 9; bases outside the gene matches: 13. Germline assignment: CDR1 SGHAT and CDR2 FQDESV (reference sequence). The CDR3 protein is CASSPLAGVLSGEQFF. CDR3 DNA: TGTGCCAGCAGCCCCCTAGCGGGAGTTCTGTCGGGTGAGCAGTTCTTC.

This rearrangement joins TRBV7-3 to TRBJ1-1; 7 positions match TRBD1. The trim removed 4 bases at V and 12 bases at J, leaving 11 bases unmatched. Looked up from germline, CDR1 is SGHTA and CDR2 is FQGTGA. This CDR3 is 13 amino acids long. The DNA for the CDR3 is TGTGCCAGCAGCTACCAAAAAGGGGGCGAGACTTTCTTT. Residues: CASSYQKGGETFF.

CDR3 coding DNA: TGCGCCAGCAGCCAGGACCTCGGGAGATTTTTGGCCGGGGAGCTGTTTTTT. Its protein is CASSQDLGRFLAGELFF. The rearrangement uses TRBV4-3 and TRBJ2-2, with a tentative D call TRBD2 (6 bases). Per the germline V gene, CDR1 is LGHNA and CDR2 is YSLEER. Trimming shortened V by 3 bases and J by 6 bases, and 20 bases separated the two germline ends. There are 17 residues in the CDR3.

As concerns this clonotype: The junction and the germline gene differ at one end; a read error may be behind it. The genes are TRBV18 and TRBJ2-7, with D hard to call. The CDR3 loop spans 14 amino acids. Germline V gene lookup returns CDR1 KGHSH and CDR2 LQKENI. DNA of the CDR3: TGTGCCAGCTCACCGCTGCCAAACTCCTACGAGCAGTATTTC. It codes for CASSPLPNSYEQYF.

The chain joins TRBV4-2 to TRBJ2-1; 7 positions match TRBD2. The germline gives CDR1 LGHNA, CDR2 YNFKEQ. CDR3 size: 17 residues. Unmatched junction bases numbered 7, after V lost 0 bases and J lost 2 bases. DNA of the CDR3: TGTGCCAGCAGCCAAGATGAGGGCGGGGGTCCCTACAATGAGCAGTTCTTC. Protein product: CASSQDEGGGPYNEQFF.

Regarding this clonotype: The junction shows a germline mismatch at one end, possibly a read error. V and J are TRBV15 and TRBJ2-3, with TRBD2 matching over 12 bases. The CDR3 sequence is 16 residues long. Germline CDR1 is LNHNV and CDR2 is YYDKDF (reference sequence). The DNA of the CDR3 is TGTGCCACCAGCGGAGATACAGGACTAGCGGGGAGCACGCAGTATTTT. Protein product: CATSGDTGLAGSTQYF.

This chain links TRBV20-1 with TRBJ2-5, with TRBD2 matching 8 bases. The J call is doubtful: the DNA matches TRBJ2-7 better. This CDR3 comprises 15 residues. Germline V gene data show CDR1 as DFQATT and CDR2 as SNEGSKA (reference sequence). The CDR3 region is CSARGTSWSSHEQYF. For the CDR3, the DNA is TGCAGTGCTAGGGGGACTAGTTGGAGTAGCCACGAGCAGTACTTC.

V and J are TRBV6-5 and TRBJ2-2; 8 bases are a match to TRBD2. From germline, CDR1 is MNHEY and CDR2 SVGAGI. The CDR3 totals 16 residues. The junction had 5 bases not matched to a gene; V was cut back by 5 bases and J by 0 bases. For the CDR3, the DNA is TGTGCCAGCAGTCGGAATAGCGGGGCGAACACCGGGGAGCTGTTTTTT. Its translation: CASSRNSGANTGELFF.

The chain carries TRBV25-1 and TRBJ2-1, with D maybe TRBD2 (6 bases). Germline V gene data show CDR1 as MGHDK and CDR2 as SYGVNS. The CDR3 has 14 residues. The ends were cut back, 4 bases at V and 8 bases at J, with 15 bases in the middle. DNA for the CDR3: TGTGCCAGCAGTGTCACTAGCTTCGTCGATGAGCAGTTCTTC. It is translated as CASSVTSFVDEQFF.

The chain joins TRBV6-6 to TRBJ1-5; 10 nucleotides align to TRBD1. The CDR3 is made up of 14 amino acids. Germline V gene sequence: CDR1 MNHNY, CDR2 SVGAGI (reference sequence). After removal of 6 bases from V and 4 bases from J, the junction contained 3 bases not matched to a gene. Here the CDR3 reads CASRGTGANQPQHF. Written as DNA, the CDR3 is TGTGCCAGCAGGGGGACAGGGGCAAATCAGCCCCAGCATTTT.

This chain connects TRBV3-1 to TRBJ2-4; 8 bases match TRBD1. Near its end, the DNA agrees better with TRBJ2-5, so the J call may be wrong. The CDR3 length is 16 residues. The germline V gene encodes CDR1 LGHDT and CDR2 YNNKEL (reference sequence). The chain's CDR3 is CASSQDLGDRSETQYF. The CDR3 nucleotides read TGTGCCAGCAGCCAAGATTTAGGGGACAGGTCAGAGACCCAGTACTTC.

The CDR3: CASTLPEPGSGIAGGYNEQFF. The CDR3 region has the DNA TGTGCCAGCACCCTCCCTGAACCCGGGTCGGGTATAGCGGGAGGTTACAATGAGCAGTTCTTC. The rearrangement links TRBV6-1 to TRBJ2-1, with 10 bases fitting TRBD2. This CDR3 comprises 21 residues. V lost 7 bases to trimming and J lost 4 bases; unmatched junction nucleotides: 25. The germline gives CDR1 MNHNS, CDR2 SASEGT.

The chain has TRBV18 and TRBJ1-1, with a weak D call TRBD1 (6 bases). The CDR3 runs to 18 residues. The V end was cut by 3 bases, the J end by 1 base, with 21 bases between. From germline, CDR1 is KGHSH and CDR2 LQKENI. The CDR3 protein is CASSPYREPTNPNTEAFF. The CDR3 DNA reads TGTGCCAGCTCACCCTACAGGGAGCCAACAAACCCGAACACTGAAGCTTTCTTT.

Here the CDR3 reads CASSLLGTTSDEQFF. The CDR3 DNA sequence: TGTGCCAGCAGCCTTTTGGGGACTACCTCGGATGAGCAGTTCTTC. V gene TRBV9 combines with J gene TRBJ2-1, with 7 bases lining up with TRBD2. Germline V gene data show CDR1 as SGDLS and CDR2 as YYNGEE. Trimming cost V 4 bases and J 8 bases; bases outside gene matches: 12. The CDR3 is 15 residues long.

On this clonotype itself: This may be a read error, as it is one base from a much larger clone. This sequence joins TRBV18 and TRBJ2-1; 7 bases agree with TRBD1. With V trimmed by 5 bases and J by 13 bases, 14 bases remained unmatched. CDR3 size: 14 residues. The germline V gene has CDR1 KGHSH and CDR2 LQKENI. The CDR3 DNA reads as TGTGCCAGCTCAAACCGGGACAGACAAGAGACCCAGTTCTTC. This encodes CASSNRDRQETQFF.

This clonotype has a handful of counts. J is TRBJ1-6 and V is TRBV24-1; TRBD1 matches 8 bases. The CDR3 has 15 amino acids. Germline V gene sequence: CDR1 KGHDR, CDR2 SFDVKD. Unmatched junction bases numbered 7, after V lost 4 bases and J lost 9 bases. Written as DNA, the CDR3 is TGTGCCACCAGTGACACTCAGGGGGCCGGTTCACCCCTCCACTTT. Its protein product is CATSDTQGAGSPLHF.

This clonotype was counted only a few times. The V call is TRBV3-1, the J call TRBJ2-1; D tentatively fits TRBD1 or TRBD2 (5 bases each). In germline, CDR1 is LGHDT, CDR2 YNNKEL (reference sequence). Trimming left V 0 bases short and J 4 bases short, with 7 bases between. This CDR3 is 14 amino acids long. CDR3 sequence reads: CASSQEGEYNEQFF. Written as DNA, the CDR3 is TGTGCCAGCAGCCAAGAAGGGGAGTACAATGAGCAGTTCTTC.

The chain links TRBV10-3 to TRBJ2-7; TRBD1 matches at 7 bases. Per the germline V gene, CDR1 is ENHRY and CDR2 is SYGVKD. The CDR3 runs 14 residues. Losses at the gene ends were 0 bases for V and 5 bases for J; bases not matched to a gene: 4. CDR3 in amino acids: CAISESRQGDEQYF. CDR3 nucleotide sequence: TGTGCCATCAGTGAGTCGAGACAGGGTGACGAGCAGTACTTC.

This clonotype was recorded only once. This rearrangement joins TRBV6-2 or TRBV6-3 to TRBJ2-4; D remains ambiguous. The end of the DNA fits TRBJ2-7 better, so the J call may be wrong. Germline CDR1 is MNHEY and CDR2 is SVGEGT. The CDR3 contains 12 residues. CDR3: CASSYTNDEQYF. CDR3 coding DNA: TGTGCCAGCAGTTACACCAATGACGAGCAGTACTTC.

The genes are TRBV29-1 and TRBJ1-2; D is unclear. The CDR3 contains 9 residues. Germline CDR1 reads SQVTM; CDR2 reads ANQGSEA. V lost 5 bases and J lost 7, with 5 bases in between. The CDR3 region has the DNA TGCAGCGTTCGGCGTGGCTACACCTTC. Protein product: CSVRRGYTF.